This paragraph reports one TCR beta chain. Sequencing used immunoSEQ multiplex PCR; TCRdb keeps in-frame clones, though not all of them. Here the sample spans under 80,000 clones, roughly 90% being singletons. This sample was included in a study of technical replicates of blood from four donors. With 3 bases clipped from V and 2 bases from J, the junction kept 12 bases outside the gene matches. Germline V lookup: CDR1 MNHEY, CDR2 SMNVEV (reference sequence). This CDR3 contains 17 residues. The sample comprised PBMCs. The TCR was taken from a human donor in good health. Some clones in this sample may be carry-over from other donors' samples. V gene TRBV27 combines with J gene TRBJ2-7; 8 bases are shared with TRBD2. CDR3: CASSLGQGGSGTYEQYF. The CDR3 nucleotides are TGTGCCAGCAGTTTGGGACAAGGCGGTAGCGGGACCTACGAGCAGTACTTC.